This is a list of T cell receptor beta chains from one sample in a study of ipilimumab plus nivolumab after autologous stem cell transplantation. Clones were read by immunoSEQ multiplex PCR, and TCRdb kept only the in-frame ones, dropping some. The table has tens of thousands of clones, around 92% seen once. The sequencing used PBMCs, collected in a trial of ipilimumab plus nivolumab as post-transplant consolidation. The receptors come from a male donor with multiple myeloma. CDR3s include the opening cysteine and the closing phenylalanine or tryptophan. D genes are given only for firm matches. Size tells how often a clone was seen (once, few, many) or the class of an expanded clone, and some rows leave it out.

d_call | clone_size | v_call | cdr3_aa
TRBD2 | . | TRBV2 | CASSEGLAVAGELFF
. | . | TRBV5-1 | CASSLDPGNTDTQYF
. | . | TRBV6-6 | CASSYSRGGENEKLFF
. | . | TRBV15 | CATSRDRGGVSTDTQYF
. | . | TRBV7-8 | CASSLDQGYYEQYF
. | . | TRBV4-1 | CASSQGLQGRLYGYTF
. | . | TRBV4-1 | CASSGGLFGNTIYF
. | . | TRBV21-1 | CASEGGTATYEQYF
. | few | TRBV7-8 | CASSQEGGGYNSPLHF
. | . | TRBV29-1 | CSSVGSFTDTQYF
TRBD1 | . | TRBV6-1 | CASSAARGSGYNEQFF
TRBD2 | . | TRBV4-3 | CASSPLGGVDEQFF
. | . | TRBV5-4 | CASSLGGSPYNEQFF
. | . | TRBV7-3 | CASSNLATEQFF
. | . | TRBV5-6 | CASSLRKAYEQYF
TRBD2 | . | TRBV5-6 | CASSWREGEPGLAKYEQYF
TRBD2 | . | TRBV7-6 | CASSLSSGGSYNEQFF
TRBD2 | once | TRBV7-2 | CASSFSGGAHEQYF
. | . | TRBV19 | CASSIKVSGVADNEQFF
. | . | TRBV11-2 | CASSLDRTANYGYTF
TRBD2 | . | TRBV27 | CASRPGLAENIQYF
. | . | TRBV21-1 | CASNRGGTGELFF
TRBD2 | . | TRBV7-2 | CASSSEGSGGAAETQYF
. | . | TRBV5-4 | CASSLNGLNTGELFF
TRBD2 | . | TRBV7-2 | CASSLASGRTLNEQFF
TRBD2 | . | TRBV15 | CATSRDGAGGHNEQFF
. | . | TRBV7-6 | CASSTPTADTQYF
. | . | TRBV27 | CASSATGQGYEQYF
. | . | TRBV7-2 | CASSLDRAAKLFF
TRBD2 | . | TRBV10-3 | CAISGGGSRVEQYF
TRBD2 | . | TRBV19 | CASGGLEERFF
. | . | TRBV5-5 | CASSPGTRTDTQYF